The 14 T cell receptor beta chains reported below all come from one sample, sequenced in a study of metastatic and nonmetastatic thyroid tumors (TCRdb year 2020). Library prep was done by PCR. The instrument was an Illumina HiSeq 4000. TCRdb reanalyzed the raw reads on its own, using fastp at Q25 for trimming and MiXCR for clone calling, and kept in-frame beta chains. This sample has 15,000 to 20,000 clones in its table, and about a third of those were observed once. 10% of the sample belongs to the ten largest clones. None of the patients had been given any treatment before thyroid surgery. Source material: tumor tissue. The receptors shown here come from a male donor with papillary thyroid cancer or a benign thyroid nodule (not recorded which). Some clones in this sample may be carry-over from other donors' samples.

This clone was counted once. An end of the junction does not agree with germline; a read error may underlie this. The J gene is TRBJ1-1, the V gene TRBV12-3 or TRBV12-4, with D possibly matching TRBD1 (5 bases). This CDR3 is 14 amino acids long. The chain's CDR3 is CPSSLGTVNTEAFF. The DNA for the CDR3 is TGTCCCAGCAGCCTGGGGACTGTGAACACTGAAGCTTTCTTT.

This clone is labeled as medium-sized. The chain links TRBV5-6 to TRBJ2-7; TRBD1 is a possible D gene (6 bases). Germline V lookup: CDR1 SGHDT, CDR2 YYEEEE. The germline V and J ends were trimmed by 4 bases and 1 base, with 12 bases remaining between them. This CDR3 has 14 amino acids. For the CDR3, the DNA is TGTGCCAGCAGCGTGGACAGTTATTCCTACGAGCAGTACTTC. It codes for CASSVDSYSYEQYF.

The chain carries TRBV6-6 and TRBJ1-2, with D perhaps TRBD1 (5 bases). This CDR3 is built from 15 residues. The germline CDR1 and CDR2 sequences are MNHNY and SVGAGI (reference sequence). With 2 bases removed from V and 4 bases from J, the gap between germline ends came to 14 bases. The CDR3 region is CASSYPSGTTYGYTF. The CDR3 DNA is TGTGCCAGCAGTTACCCCTCCGGGACTACCTATGGCTACACCTTC.

CDR3 in DNA: TGTGCCAGCAGCTCCACGGTTTTGGGAGAGACCCAGTACTTC. Translated, it gives CASSSTVLGETQYF. The V and J genes are TRBV5-5 and TRBJ2-5, with D unclear. Per the germline V gene, CDR1 is SGHKS and CDR2 is YYEKEE (reference sequence). V was cut by 3 bases and J by 4 bases, with 13 bases left in between. The CDR3 is 14 residues long.

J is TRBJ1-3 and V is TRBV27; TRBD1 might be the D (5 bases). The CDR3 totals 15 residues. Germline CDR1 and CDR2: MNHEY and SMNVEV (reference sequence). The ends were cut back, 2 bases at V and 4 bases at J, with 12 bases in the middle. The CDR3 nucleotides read TGTGCCAGCAGTTTAGGGGCAGGGCCGGGAAACACCATATATTTT. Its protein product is CASSLGAGPGNTIYF.

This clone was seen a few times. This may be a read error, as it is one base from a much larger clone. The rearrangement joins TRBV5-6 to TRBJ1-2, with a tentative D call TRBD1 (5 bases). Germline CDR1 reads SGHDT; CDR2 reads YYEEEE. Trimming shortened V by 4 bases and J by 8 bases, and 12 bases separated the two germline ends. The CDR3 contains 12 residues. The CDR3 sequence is CASSPWSGGYTF. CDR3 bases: TGTGCCAGCAGCCCGTGGTCAGGGGGCTACACCTTC.

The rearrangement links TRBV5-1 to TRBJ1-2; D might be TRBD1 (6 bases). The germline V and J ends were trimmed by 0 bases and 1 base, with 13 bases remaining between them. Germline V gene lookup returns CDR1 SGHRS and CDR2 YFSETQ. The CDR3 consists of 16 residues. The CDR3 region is CASSLAKGGGNYGYTF. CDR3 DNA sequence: TGCGCCAGCAGCTTGGCCAAAGGGGGTGGTAACTATGGCTACACCTTC.

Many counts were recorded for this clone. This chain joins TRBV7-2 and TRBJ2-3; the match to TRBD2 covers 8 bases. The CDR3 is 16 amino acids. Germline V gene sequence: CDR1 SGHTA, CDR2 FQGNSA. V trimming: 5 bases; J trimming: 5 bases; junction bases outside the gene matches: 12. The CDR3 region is CASSRRRSGNRDTQYF. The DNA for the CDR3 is TGTGCCAGCAGCCGACGGCGTAGCGGGAATAGAGATACGCAGTATTTT.

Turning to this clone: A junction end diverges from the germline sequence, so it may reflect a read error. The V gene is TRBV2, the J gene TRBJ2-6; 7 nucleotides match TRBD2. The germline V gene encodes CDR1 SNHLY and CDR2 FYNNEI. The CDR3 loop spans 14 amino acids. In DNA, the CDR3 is TGTGCCAGTGGGGGGGTTCCTGGGGCCAGCGTCCTGACTTTC. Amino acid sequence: CASGGVPGASVLTF.

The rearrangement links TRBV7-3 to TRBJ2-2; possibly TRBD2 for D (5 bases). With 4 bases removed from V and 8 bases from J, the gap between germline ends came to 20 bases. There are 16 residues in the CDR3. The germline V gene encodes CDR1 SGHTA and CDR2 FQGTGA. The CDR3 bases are TGTGCCAGCAGCTCTCCTAGCTGGTGCCCAGGAGGGGAGCTGTTTTTT. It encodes CASSSPSWCPGGELFF.

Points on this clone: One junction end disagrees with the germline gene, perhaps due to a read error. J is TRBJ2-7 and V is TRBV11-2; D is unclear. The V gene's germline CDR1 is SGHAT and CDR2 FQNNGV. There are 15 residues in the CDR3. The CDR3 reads CASRSGQVISYEQYF. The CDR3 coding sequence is TGCGCCAGCAGATCCGGGCAGGTCATCTCCTACGAGCAGTACTTC.

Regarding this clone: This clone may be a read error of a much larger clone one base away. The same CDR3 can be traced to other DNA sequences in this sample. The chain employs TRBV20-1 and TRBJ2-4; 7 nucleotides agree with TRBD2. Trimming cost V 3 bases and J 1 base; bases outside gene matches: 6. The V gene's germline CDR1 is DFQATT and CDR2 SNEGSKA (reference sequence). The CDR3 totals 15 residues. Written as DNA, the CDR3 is TGCAGTGCTAGGAGCGGGGACGGGGCCAAAAACATTCAGTACTTC. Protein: CSARSGDGAKNIQYF.

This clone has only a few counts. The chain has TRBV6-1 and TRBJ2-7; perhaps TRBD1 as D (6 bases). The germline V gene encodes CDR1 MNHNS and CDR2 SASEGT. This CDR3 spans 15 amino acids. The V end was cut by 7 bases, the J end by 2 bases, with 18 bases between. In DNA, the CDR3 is TGTGCCAGCAAGTGGAGTGGGACACGGGCCTACGAGCAGTACTTC. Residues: CASKWSGTRAYEQYF.

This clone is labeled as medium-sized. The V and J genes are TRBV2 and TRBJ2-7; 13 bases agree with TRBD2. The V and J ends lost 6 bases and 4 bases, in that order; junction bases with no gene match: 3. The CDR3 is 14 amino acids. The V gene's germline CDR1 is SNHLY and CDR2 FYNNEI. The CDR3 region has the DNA TGTGCCAGCAGAGAGACTAGCGGGAGGTACGAGCAGTACTTC. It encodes CASRETSGRYEQYF.